This entry concerns a single TCR beta chain. The data originate from a study of T cell responses to AZD1222 COVID-19 vaccine. Generated by immunoSEQ multiplex PCR, the TCRdb table keeps only in-frame clones and is missing some. The sample lists approximately 50,000 clones, about 86% occurring once. Germline CDR1 reads SQVTM; CDR2 reads ANQGSEA. The CDR3 has 13 residues. V was shortened by 3 bases and J by 5 bases, with 13 bases between the two germline ends. The input for sequencing was peripheral blood, taken 28 days after the second AZD1222 dose. This clonotype was obtained from an adult who received the AZD1222 COVID-19 vaccine. V and J are TRBV29-1 and TRBJ1-1; D is possibly TRBD1 (5 bases). CDR3 amino acids: CSVDAAGSTEAFF. The CDR3 nucleotides read TGCAGCGTTGATGCGGCAGGGAGTACTGAAGCTTTCTTT.